This is a list of T cell receptor beta chains from one sample in a study of cytomegalovirus exposure and HLA in healthy donors. Some clones are missing from TCRdb's copy, which holds only in-frame ones; the method was immunoSEQ multiplex PCR. The table records about 200,000 clones, 75% to 85% of them present only once. Sequences were obtained from PBMCs. The receptor source for this set is a woman aged 50 to 65 in good health and CMV-seronegative. The CDR3 runs from the conserved cysteine through the conserved F or W. Fields, in order: CDR3 protein, V gene, CDR3 length, J gene.

CDR3aa: CASSLGASSYNEQFF
v_gene: TRBV11-2
len: 15
j_gene: TRBJ2-1

CDR3aa: CASSLAGGPRELFF
v_gene: TRBV27
len: 14
j_gene: TRBJ2-2

CDR3aa: CASGLSSLGAAEAFF
v_gene: TRBV12-5
len: 15
j_gene: TRBJ1-1

CDR3aa: CASSPGQPNMNTEAFF
v_gene: TRBV18
len: 16
j_gene: TRBJ1-1

CDR3aa: CASGGRTSGKMNEQFF
v_gene: TRBV5-1
len: 16
j_gene: TRBJ2-1

CDR3aa: CASSLGGPPLEQYF
v_gene: TRBV27
len: 14
j_gene: TRBJ2-7

CDR3aa: CASSLAGGQETQYF
v_gene: TRBV5-1
len: 14
j_gene: TRBJ2-5

CDR3aa: CASSIRQGTNEKLFF
v_gene: TRBV19
len: 15
j_gene: TRBJ1-4

CDR3aa: CASSWDSSSGNTIYF
v_gene: TRBV9
len: 15
j_gene: TRBJ1-3

CDR3aa: CASSFGRVATDTQYF
v_gene: TRBV5-4
len: 15
j_gene: TRBJ2-3

CDR3aa: CASSTPTRSSTDTQYF
v_gene: TRBV19
len: 16
j_gene: TRBJ2-3

CDR3aa: CASSLTPGRADTQYF
v_gene: TRBV5-6
len: 15
j_gene: TRBJ2-3

CDR3aa: CASSLGDRAGDTQYF
v_gene: TRBV5-1
len: 15
j_gene: TRBJ2-3

CDR3aa: CASSSWSRGGYTF
v_gene: TRBV5-6
len: 13
j_gene: TRBJ1-2

CDR3aa: CASSLAGNTEAFF
v_gene: TRBV5-4
len: 13
j_gene: TRBJ1-1

CDR3aa: CASSYSRGGWYSPLHF
v_gene: TRBV6-6
len: 16
j_gene: TRBJ1-6

CDR3aa: CASSPGLAGGNEQFF
v_gene: TRBV11-3
len: 15
j_gene: TRBJ2-1

CDR3aa: CASSLLASRNTEAFF
v_gene: TRBV7-6
len: 15
j_gene: TRBJ1-1

CDR3aa: CAISGDFDRDYGYTF
v_gene: TRBV10-3
len: 15
j_gene: TRBJ1-2

CDR3aa: CASSPTSGRADEQFF
v_gene: TRBV6-4
len: 15
j_gene: TRBJ2-1

CDR3aa: CASSFVGGNTEAFF
v_gene: TRBV5-5
len: 14
j_gene: TRBJ1-1

CDR3aa: CASKNDRANTGELFF
v_gene: TRBV6-5
len: 15
j_gene: TRBJ2-2

CDR3aa: CASSLVAGGYNEQFF
v_gene: TRBV5-1
len: 15
j_gene: TRBJ2-1

CDR3aa: CASFYEVNTEASF
v_gene: TRBV7-2
len: 13
j_gene: TRBJ1-1

CDR3aa: CASSTGQGDTDTQYF
v_gene: TRBV5-1
len: 15
j_gene: TRBJ2-3

CDR3aa: CASSGETSGGDTQYF
v_gene: TRBV6-4
len: 15
j_gene: TRBJ2-3

CDR3aa: CSVEDLDSSYEQYF
v_gene: TRBV29-1
len: 14
j_gene: TRBJ2-7

CDR3aa: CASSTFGQGGYGYTF
v_gene: TRBV27
len: 15
j_gene: TRBJ1-2

CDR3aa: CASSEVSSRGGEQFF
v_gene: TRBV25-1
len: 15
j_gene: TRBJ2-1

CDR3aa: CASSYSTGVGTEAFF
v_gene: TRBV6-5
len: 15
j_gene: TRBJ1-1

CDR3aa: CASSPSGLGSYEQYF
v_gene: TRBV7-2
len: 15
j_gene: TRBJ2-7

CDR3aa: CASSQTGQEQFF
v_gene: TRBV7-3
len: 12
j_gene: TRBJ2-1

CDR3aa: CASLPAGEGDTQYF
v_gene: TRBV27
len: 14
j_gene: TRBJ2-3

CDR3aa: CASSTGTGPNYGYTF
v_gene: TRBV6-5
len: 15
j_gene: TRBJ1-2

CDR3aa: CASSLMTGGTGELFF
v_gene: TRBV11-3
len: 15
j_gene: TRBJ2-2

CDR3aa: CASSRGLAGEETQYF
v_gene: TRBV7-2
len: 15
j_gene: TRBJ2-5

CDR3aa: CASSISSAETQYF
v_gene: TRBV19
len: 13
j_gene: TRBJ2-5

CDR3aa: CASSQQGTYGYTF
v_gene: TRBV7-9
len: 13
j_gene: TRBJ1-2

CDR3aa: CASSDSRVGGGANVLTF
v_gene: TRBV6-4
len: 17
j_gene: TRBJ2-6

CDR3aa: CASTKSRVVGNTIYF
v_gene: TRBV6-5
len: 15
j_gene: TRBJ1-3

CDR3aa: CASSLGGTGVVDTQYF
v_gene: TRBV5-1
len: 16
j_gene: TRBJ2-3

CDR3aa: CSASPFGEQYF
v_gene: TRBV20-1
len: 11
j_gene: TRBJ2-7

CDR3aa: CSVGGGGLTDTQYF
v_gene: TRBV29-1
len: 14
j_gene: TRBJ2-3

CDR3aa: CSGGQGSPGELFF
v_gene: TRBV29-1
len: 13
j_gene: TRBJ2-2

CDR3aa: CASSVAQGLDPRGYTF
v_gene: TRBV9
len: 16
j_gene: TRBJ1-2

CDR3aa: CASSQDRASTHQPYRGNTIYF
v_gene: TRBV18
len: 21
j_gene: TRBJ1-3

CDR3aa: CASSYSDRSYEQYF
v_gene: TRBV6-5
len: 14
j_gene: TRBJ2-7

CDR3aa: CATSRTDTEQYF
v_gene: TRBV15
len: 12
j_gene: TRBJ2-7

CDR3aa: CASTPAAGETYEQYF
v_gene: TRBV19
len: 15
j_gene: TRBJ2-7

CDR3aa: CASSIDRGHYSPLHF
v_gene: TRBV19
len: 15
j_gene: TRBJ1-6

CDR3aa: CASRTFEQGFSNQPQHF
v_gene: TRBV19
len: 17
j_gene: TRBJ1-5

CDR3aa: CASSAAGGNAYEQYF
v_gene: TRBV5-4
len: 15
j_gene: TRBJ2-7

CDR3aa: CASSVYASNEQFF
v_gene: TRBV9
len: 13
j_gene: TRBJ2-1

CDR3aa: CASSATRPSYEQYF
v_gene: TRBV25-1
len: 14
j_gene: NA

CDR3aa: CASTGTGGLNTEAFF
v_gene: TRBV7-9
len: 15
j_gene: TRBJ1-1

CDR3aa: CSVEPGQGHYGYTF
v_gene: TRBV29-1
len: 14
j_gene: TRBJ1-2

CDR3aa: CASSPGGGVRYTGELFF
v_gene: TRBV18
len: 17
j_gene: TRBJ2-2

CDR3aa: CASSYRTDQLFF
v_gene: TRBV6-5
len: 12
j_gene: TRBJ1-4

CDR3aa: CASSLDSGVREQYF
v_gene: TRBV28
len: 14
j_gene: TRBJ2-7

CDR3aa: CASSQDPQGHYGYTF
v_gene: TRBV4-1
len: 15
j_gene: TRBJ1-2